The 2 T cell receptor beta chains given below trace back to one sample, sequenced in a study of cytomegalovirus exposure and HLA in healthy donors. The primer mix had 60 Vbeta and 13 Jbeta primers. The data were produced by immunoSEQ multiplex PCR, yet TCRdb's version contains in-frame clones alone and is incomplete. Of 74,000 or so clones listed, 78% were seen once; the top ten hold 4.5% to 7%. The sample comprised PBMCs. The receptors stem from a male donor in good health and CMV-seropositive.

The gene calls are TRBV29-1 and TRBJ2-1; D call uncertain. The CDR3 is made up of 11 amino acids. Germline V gene lookup returns CDR1 SQVTM and CDR2 ANQGSEA. V gave up 4 bases and J gave up 5 bases, with 6 bases separating them. Here the CDR3 reads CSVAPNNEQFF. The CDR3 DNA reads as TGCAGCGTTGCCCCCAACAATGAGCAGTTCTTC.

The chain carries TRBV28 and TRBJ1-6; a weak D match, TRBD1 (5 bases). V dropped 6 bases and J dropped 10 bases, with 19 bases sitting between them. The CDR3 has 15 amino acids. Per the germline V gene, CDR1 is MDHEN and CDR2 is SYDVKM. As DNA, the CDR3 is TGTGCCAGCAGCCCCGGCGGGGGGATTACATCACCCCTCCACTTT. The encoded protein is CASSPGGGITSPLHF.